This paragraph reports one T cell receptor (beta chain). In the original workflow: Amplifying reference gene primers gave estimates of nucleated cell counts. The assay was immunoSEQ multiplex PCR, and TCRdb's table has in-frame clones only and misses some. V and J calls plus clone size are reproduced from that table; the DNA served to infer D and trimming. The sample includes around 260,000 clones, approximately 85% of them seen just once. CDR3 length: 13 residues. Germline CDR1 and CDR2: SGHRS and YFSETQ. V dropped 4 bases and J dropped 3 bases, with 10 bases sitting between them. These data are taken from a study of blood T cell repertoires in COVID-19. In the study overall: The United States, Italy and Spain provided the acute and convalescent COVID-19 samples.

Grouping used clinical history reported by participants in a survey and questionnaire. The chain carries TRBV5-1 and TRBJ1-2; D gene uncertain. This receptor was identified in a woman in her twenties or thirties who had recovered from COVID-19. The source material was PBMCs or T cells enriched from blood (not recorded which). The DNA of the CDR3 is TGCGCCAGCAGCCCACAGCAAGACTATGGCTACACCTTC. This gives the protein CASSPQQDYGYTF. Combining the CDR3 with reference TRBV5-1 and TRBJ1-2 gives the whole variable domain KAGVTQTPRYLIKTRGQQVTLSCSPISGHRSVSWYQQTPGQGLQFLFEYFSETQRNKGNFPGRFSGRQFSNSRSEMNVSTLELGDSALYLCASSPQQDYGYTFGSGTRLTVV.